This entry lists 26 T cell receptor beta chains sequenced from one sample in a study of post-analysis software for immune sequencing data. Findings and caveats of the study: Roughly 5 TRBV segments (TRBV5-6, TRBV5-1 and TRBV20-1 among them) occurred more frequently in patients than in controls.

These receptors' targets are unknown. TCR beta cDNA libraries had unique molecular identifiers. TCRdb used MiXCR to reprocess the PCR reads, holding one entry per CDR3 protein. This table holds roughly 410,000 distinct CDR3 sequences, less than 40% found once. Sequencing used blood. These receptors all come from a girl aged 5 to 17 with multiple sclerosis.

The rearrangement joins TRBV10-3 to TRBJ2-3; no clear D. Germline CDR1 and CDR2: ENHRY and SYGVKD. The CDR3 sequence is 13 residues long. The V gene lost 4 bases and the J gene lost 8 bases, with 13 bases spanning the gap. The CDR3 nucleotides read TGTGCCATCAGTGGGTCGGTCATGGGTACGCAGTATTTT. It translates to CAISGSVMGTQYF.

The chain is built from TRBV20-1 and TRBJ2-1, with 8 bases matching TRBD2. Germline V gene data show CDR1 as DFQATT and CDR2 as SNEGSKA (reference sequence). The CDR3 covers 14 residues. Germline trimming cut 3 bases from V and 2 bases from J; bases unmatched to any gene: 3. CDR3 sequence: CSASGSGTYNEQFF. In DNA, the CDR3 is TGCAGTGCTAGCGGTAGCGGGACCTACAATGAGCAGTTCTTC.

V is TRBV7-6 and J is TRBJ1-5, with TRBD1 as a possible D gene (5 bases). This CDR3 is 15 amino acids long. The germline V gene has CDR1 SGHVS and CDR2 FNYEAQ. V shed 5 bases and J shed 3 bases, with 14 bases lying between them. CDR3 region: CASSPPARDNQPQHF. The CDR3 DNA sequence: TGTGCCAGCAGCCCCCCCGCCAGGGACAATCAGCCCCAGCATTTT.

DNA for the CDR3: TGTGCCAGCAGTTTGTGGGGCAGGGAGCAGTACTTC. Protein product: CASSLWGREQYF. The chain links TRBV12-3 or TRBV12-4 to TRBJ2-7; possible D gene TRBD1, 5 bases. There are 12 residues in the CDR3. Between the trimmed V and J ends, which lost 3 bases and 7 bases, there was a span of 10 bases.

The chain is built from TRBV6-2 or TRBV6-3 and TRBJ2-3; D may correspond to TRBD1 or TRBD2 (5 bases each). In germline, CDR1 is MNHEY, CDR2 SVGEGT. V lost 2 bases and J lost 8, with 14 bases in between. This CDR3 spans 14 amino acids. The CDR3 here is CASSYGDPIATQYF. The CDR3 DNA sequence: TGTGCCAGCAGTTACGGGGACCCTATTGCTACGCAGTATTTT.

The CDR3 sequence: CSATGEPDTQYF. The CDR3, as DNA: TGCAGCGCGACGGGGGAGCCAGATACGCAGTATTTT. V and J are TRBV29-1 and TRBJ2-3; D is possibly TRBD2 (6 bases). From germline, CDR1 is SQVTM and CDR2 ANQGSEA. Trimming stripped 7 bases from V and 4 bases from J, with 12 bases between. The CDR3 has 12 residues.

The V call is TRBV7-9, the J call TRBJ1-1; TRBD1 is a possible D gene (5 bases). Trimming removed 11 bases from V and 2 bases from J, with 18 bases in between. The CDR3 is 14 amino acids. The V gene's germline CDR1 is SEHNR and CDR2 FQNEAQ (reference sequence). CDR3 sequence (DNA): TGTGCCGGTCAGCCGGGACGGGGTAACACTGAAGCTTTCTTT. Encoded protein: CAGQPGRGNTEAFF.

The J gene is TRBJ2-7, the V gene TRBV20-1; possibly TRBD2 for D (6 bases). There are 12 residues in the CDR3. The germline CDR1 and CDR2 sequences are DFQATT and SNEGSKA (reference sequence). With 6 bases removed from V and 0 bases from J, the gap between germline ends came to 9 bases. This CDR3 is CSAGLSSYEQYF. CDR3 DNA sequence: TGCAGTGCGGGACTTAGCTCCTACGAGCAGTACTTC.

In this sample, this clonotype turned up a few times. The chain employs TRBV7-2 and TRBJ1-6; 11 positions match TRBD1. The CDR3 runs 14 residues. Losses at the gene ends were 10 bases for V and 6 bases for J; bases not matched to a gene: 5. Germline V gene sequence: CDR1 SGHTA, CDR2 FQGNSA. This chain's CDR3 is CATGQGAGNSPLHF. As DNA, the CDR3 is TGTGCCACCGGACAGGGGGCAGGTAATTCACCCCTCCACTTT.

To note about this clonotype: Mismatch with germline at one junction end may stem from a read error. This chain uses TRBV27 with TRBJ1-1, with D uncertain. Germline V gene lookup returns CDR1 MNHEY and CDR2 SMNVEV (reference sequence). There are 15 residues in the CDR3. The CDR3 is CASSAGWIGNTKAFF. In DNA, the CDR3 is TGTGCCAGCAGCGCAGGTTGGATCGGGAACACTAAAGCTTTCTTT.

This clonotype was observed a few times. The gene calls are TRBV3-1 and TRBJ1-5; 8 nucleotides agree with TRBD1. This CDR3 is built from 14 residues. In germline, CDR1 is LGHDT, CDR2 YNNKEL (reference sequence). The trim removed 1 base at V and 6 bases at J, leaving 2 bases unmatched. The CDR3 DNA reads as TGTGCCAGCAGCCAAGGACAGGGGATTCAGCCCCAGCATTTT. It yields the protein CASSQGQGIQPQHF. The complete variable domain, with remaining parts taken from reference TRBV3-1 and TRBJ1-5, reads DTAVSQTPKYLVTQMGNDKSIKCEQNLGHDTMYWYKQDSKKFLKIMFSYNNKELIINETVPNRFSPKSPDKAHLNLHINSLELGDSAVYFCASSQGQGIQPQHFGDGTRLSIL.

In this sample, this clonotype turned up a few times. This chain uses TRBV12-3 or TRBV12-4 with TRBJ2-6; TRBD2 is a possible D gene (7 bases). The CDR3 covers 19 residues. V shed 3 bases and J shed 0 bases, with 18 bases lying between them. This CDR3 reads CASSFPLGGPGSGANVLTF. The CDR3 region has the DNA TGTGCCAGCAGTTTCCCTCTCGGGGGGCCCGGCTCTGGGGCCAACGTCCTGACTTTC.

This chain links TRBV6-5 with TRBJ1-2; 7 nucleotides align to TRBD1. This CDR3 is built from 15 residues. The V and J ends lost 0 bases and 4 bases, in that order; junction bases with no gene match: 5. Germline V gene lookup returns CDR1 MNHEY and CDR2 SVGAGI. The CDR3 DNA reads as TGTGCCAGCAGTTACTCCGGGACAGATATCTATGGCTACACCTTC. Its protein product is CASSYSGTDIYGYTF.

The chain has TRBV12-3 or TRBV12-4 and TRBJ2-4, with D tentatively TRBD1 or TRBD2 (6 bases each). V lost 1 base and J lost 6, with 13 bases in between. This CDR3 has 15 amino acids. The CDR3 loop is CASSLGGGRANIQYF. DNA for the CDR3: TGTGCCAGCAGTTTAGGTGGGGGGCGGGCAAACATTCAGTACTTC.

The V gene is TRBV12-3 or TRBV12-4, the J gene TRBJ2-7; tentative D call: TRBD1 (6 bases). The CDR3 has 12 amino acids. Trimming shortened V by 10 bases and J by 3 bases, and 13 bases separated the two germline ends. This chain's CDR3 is CATGVTNYEQYF. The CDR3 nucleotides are TGTGCCACAGGGGTAACAAACTACGAGCAGTACTTC.

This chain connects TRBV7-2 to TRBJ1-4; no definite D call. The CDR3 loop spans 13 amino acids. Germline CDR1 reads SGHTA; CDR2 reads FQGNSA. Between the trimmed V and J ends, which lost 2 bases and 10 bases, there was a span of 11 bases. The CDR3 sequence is CASSLLRSGKLFF. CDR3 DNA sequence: TGTGCCAGCAGCTTACTCAGATCGGGAAAACTGTTTTTT.

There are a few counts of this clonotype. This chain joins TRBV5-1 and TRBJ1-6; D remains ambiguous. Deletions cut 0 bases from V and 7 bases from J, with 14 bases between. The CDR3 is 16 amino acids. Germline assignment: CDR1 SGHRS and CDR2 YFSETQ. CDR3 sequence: CASSLDPFIGNSPLHF. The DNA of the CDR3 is TGCGCCAGCAGCTTGGATCCCTTCATAGGGAATTCACCCCTCCACTTT. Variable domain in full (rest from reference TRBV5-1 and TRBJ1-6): KAGVTQTPRYLIKTRGQQVTLSCSPISGHRSVSWYQQTPGQGLQFLFEYFSETQRNKGNFPGRFSGRQFSNSRSEMNVSTLELGDSALYLCASSLDPFIGNSPLHFGNGTRLTVT.

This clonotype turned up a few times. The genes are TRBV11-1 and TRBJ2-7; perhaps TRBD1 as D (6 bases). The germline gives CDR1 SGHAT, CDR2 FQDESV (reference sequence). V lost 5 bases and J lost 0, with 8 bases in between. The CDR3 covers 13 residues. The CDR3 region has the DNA TGTGCCAGCAGCCAACAGGGCTCCTACGAGCAGTACTTC. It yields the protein CASSQQGSYEQYF.

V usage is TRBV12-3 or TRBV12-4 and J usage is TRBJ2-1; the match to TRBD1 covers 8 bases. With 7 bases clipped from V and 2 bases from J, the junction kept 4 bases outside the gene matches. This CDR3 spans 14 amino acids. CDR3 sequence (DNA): TGTGCCAGCACCCAGGGGGCCACCTACAATGAGCAGTTCTTC. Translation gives CASTQGATYNEQFF.

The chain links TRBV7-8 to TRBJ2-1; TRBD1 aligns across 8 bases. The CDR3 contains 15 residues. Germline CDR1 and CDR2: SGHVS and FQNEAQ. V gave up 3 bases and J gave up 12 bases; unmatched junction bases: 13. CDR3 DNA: TGTGCCAGCAGCTTTGGGACAGGCAGTACAATCGTGCAGTTCTTC. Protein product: CASSFGTGSTIVQFF.

The DNA for the CDR3 is TGTGCCAGCAATGTCAGGGGGGATCAGCCCCAGCATTTT. This codes for CASNVRGDQPQHF. The rearrangement links TRBV6-1 to TRBJ1-5, with TRBD1 matching 7 bases. V was pared by 7 bases and J by 5 bases, with 5 bases of the junction left unmatched. The CDR3 is 13 residues long. The V gene's germline CDR1 is MNHNS and CDR2 SASEGT.

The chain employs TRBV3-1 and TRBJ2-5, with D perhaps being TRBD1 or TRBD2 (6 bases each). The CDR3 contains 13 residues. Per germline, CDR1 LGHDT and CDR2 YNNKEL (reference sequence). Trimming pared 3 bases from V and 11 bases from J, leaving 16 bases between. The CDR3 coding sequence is TGTGCCAGCAGCCACCTACAAAGGGGGGAGCAGTACTTC. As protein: CASSHLQRGEQYF.

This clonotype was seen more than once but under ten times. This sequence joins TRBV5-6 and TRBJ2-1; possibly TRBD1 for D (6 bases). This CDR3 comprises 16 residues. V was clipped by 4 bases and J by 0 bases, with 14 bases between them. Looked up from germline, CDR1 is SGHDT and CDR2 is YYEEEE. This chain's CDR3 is CASSHRTARSYNEQFF. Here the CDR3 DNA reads TGTGCCAGCAGCCACAGGACAGCCCGCTCCTACAATGAGCAGTTCTTC.

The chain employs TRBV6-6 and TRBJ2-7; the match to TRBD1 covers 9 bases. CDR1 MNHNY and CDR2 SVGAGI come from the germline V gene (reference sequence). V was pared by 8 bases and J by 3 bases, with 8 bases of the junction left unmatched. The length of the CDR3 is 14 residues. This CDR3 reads CASGHGQGHYEQYF. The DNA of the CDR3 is TGTGCCAGCGGCCACGGACAGGGGCACTACGAGCAGTACTTC.

The CDR3 nucleotides read TGTGCCAGCAGTTTATTGGGCGGGACTGGCTACACCTTC. This translates into CASSLLGGTGYTF. J is TRBJ1-2 and V is TRBV28, with D perhaps TRBD1 (5 bases). V lost 1 base to trimming and J lost 7 bases, with 10 bases between them. The CDR3 contains 13 residues. Per germline, CDR1 MDHEN and CDR2 SYDVKM.

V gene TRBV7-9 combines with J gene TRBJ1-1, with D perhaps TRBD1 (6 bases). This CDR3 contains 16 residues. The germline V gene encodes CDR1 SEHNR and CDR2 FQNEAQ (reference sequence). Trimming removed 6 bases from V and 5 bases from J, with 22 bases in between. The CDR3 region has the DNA TGTGCCAGCAGATCAGACGGGGGAGGAAGGGGGACTGAAGCTTTCTTT. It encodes CASRSDGGGRGTEAFF.